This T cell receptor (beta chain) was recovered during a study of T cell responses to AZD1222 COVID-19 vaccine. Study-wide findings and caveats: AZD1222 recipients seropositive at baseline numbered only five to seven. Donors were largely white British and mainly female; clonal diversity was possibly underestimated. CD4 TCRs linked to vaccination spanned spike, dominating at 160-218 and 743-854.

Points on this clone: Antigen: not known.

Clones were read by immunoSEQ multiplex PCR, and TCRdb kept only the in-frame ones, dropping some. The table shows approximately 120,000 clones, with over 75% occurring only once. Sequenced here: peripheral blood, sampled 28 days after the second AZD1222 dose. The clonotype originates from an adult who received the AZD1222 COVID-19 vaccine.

CDR3 bases: TGCGCCAGCATCCCACCCCCTCAGGGTACAACTAATGAAAAACTGTTTTTT. It is translated as CASIPPPQGTTNEKLFF. V usage is TRBV23-1 and J usage is TRBJ1-4, with a weak D call TRBD1 (5 bases). TRBV23-1 is identified as an open reading frame with a role that is uncertain. This CDR3 has 17 residues. Trimming left V 7 bases short and J 0 bases short, with 18 bases between.